This TCR beta chain is from a study of OX40 agonist ivuxolimab in advanced cancers. Study-level results: At doses 0.1 to 3.0 mg/kg, CD4+ and CD8+ clones expanded. Expanded clones were, on average, more numerous in CD8+ T cells than in CD4+.

Points on this clone: Antigen specificity is unknown.

Generated by immunoSEQ multiplex PCR, the TCRdb table keeps only in-frame clones and is missing some. In the table there are 9,500 to 15,000 clones, roughly 71% of which are singletons. Trimming cost V 6 bases and J 4 bases, with 7 bases left between them. CDR3 length: 12 residues. Germline-derived CDR1 and CDR2 are MDHEN and SYDVKM. The clonotype originates from an adult with an advanced solid tumor such as melanoma, head and neck, liver or kidney cancer. Here the sequenced sample was CD4+ or CD8+ T cells sorted from blood, taken in a trial of the OX40 agonist ivuxolimab. This rearrangement joins TRBV28 to TRBJ2-1; no clear D. The CDR3 DNA reads as TGTGCCAGCAGCCCACCTTACAATGAGCAGTTCTTC. This gives the protein CASSPPYNEQFF.